The next 12 T cell receptor beta chains were all read from a single sample in a study of T cells in Graves' hyperthyroidism and ophthalmopathy. TCR beta CDR3 sequences were amplified from RNA transcripts. Primed by the HTBI set, a first-round RT-PCR was run on the TCR CDR3. TCRdb recomputed calls from the multiplex PCR reads with MiXCR, one row per CDR3 protein. The data show 280,000 or so distinct CDR3 sequences, 25% to 30% seen once. The sequenced sample was blood. These receptors came from a man aged 40-55 years with Graves' hyperthyroidism that later progressed to Graves' ophthalmopathy.

This clonotype was recorded at least ten times. This chain joins TRBV9 and TRBJ2-7; no definite D call. There are 15 residues in the CDR3. V was clipped by 4 bases and J by 2 bases, with 16 bases between them. Germline lookup yields CDR1 SGDLS and CDR2 YYNGEE. CDR3 sequence: CASSKIGDSTYEQYF. The DNA of the CDR3 is TGTGCCAGCAGCAAAATAGGAGACTCGACCTACGAGCAGTACTTC.

This clonotype was found many times. This chain connects TRBV29-1 to TRBJ1-1, with D unresolved. The V gene's germline CDR1 is SQVTM and CDR2 ANQGSEA. CDR3 size: 13 residues. V was shortened by 6 bases and J by 2 bases, with 13 bases between the two germline ends. The CDR3 loop reads CSVWRGSNTEAFF. In DNA form, the CDR3 reads TGCAGCGTCTGGCGGGGTAGTAACACTGAAGCTTTCTTT.

This clonotype has a count of ten or more. This chain joins TRBV6-2 or TRBV6-3 and TRBJ2-1; D uncertain. The CDR3 totals 13 residues. Trimming stripped 1 base from V and 9 bases from J, with 10 bases between. CDR1 and CDR2 (germline): MNHEY, SVGEGT. The CDR3, as DNA: TGTGCCAGCAGTTACTGGGGTTTTGGTGAGCAGTTCTTC. Amino acids: CASSYWGFGEQFF.

Many counts were recorded for this clonotype. The V call is TRBV28, the J call TRBJ2-7, with D hard to call. CDR3 length: 13 residues. Germline values: CDR1 MDHEN, CDR2 SYDVKM. Trimming removed 5 bases from V and 3 bases from J, with 11 bases in between. The CDR3 here is CASSLSPRYEQYF. The CDR3 region has the DNA TGTGCCAGCAGTCTGAGCCCCCGCTACGAGCAGTACTTC. The full variable domain, its missing parts supplied by reference TRBV28 and TRBJ2-7, is DVKVTQSSRYLVKRTGEKVFLECVQDMDHENMFWYRQDPGLGLRLIYFSYDVKMKEKGDIPEGYSVSREKKERFSLILESASTNQTSMYLCASSLSPRYEQYFGPGTRLTVT.

This clonotype appeared a few times. V and J are TRBV24-1 and TRBJ2-2; 11 nucleotides agree with TRBD2. V trimming: 3 bases; J trimming: 1 base; junction bases outside the gene matches: 9. Per the germline V gene, CDR1 is KGHDR and CDR2 is SFDVKD. The CDR3 covers 19 residues. DNA for the CDR3: TGTGCCACCAGTGATAAAGGGACTAGCGGTCCTGTGAACACCGGGGAGCTGTTTTTT. Residues: CATSDKGTSGPVNTGELFF.

This clonotype has a count of ten or more. This chain connects TRBV27 to TRBJ2-7; TRBD1 might be the D (5 bases). The V gene lost 6 bases and the J gene lost 3 bases, with 18 bases spanning the gap. The length of the CDR3 is 15 residues. Germline values: CDR1 MNHEY, CDR2 SMNVEV (reference sequence). The CDR3 sequence: CASRGRWGSVYEQYF. The CDR3 DNA reads TGTGCCAGCAGGGGGCGTTGGGGCAGTGTCTACGAGCAGTACTTC.

This clonotype was picked up many times. The CDR3 protein is CASSLVFGRSTNTEAFF. The CDR3 region has the DNA TGTGCCAGCAGCTTAGTGTTTGGCAGGTCAACGAACACTGAAGCTTTCTTT. The chain combines TRBV11-3 with TRBJ1-1; D gene unclear. CDR3 length: 17 amino acids. Trimming took 1 base from V and 1 from J, leaving 16 bases between them. Germline V CDR1 and CDR2: SGHNT, YENEEA.

This rearrangement joins TRBV6-5 to TRBJ1-1, with D hard to call. CDR3 length: 14 amino acids. Trimming stripped 7 bases from V and 1 base from J, with 13 bases between. Germline CDR1 is MNHEY and CDR2 is SVGAGI. The CDR3 DNA is TGTGCCAGCAAAGTTACGTATCAGAACACTGAAGCTTTCTTT. Its protein product is CASKVTYQNTEAFF.

This clonotype was counted ten times or more. V is TRBV5-1 and J is TRBJ1-1; D ambiguous. CDR1 and CDR2 from the germline V gene are SGHRS and YFSETQ. The CDR3 contains 14 residues. With 1 base removed from V and 8 bases from J, the gap between germline ends came to 15 bases. The CDR3 DNA is TGCGCCAGCAGCTTGCGACCCGGCGTAGGGGAAGCTTTCTTT. Amino acid sequence: CASSLRPGVGEAFF.

The sample holds many counts of this clonotype. The J gene is TRBJ2-7, the V gene TRBV5-1; 10 nucleotides align to TRBD1. Germline V gene sequence: CDR1 SGHRS, CDR2 YFSETQ. The V gene end was trimmed by 0 bases and the J gene end by 6 bases; junction bases not matched to a gene: 3. The CDR3 has 14 amino acids. The CDR3 sequence: CASSLAGTGVEQYF. The CDR3 nucleotides read TGCGCCAGCAGCTTGGCCGGGACAGGGGTCGAGCAGTACTTC. The full variable domain, with the rest looked up from reference TRBV5-1 and TRBJ2-7, is KAGVTQTPRYLIKTRGQQVTLSCSPISGHRSVSWYQQTPGQGLQFLFEYFSETQRNKGNFPGRFSGRQFSNSRSEMNVSTLELGDSALYLCASSLAGTGVEQYFGPGTRLTVT.

The rearrangement links TRBV19 to TRBJ2-7, with D tentatively TRBD1 (5 bases). The CDR3 runs to 14 residues. Germline CDR1 and CDR2: LNHDA and SQIVND (reference sequence). Deletions cut 2 bases from V and 3 bases from J, with 11 bases between. The DNA for the CDR3 is TGTGCCAGTAGTATAAATGGGCAGGGCTACGAGCAGTACTTC. This encodes CASSINGQGYEQYF.

This clonotype was found many times. The CDR3 DNA reads TGTGCCAGCTCCTGGGGACAGCCATACGAGCAGTACTTC. This sequence encodes CASSWGQPYEQYF. This chain uses TRBV6-5 with TRBJ2-7; 7 bases are a match to TRBD1. The CDR3 covers 13 residues. J gave up 4 bases and V 8 bases, and 8 bases lay outside the gene matches. Germline CDR1 MNHEY, CDR2 SVGAGI.